The clone carrying this T cell receptor beta chain was seen a handful of times. Its antigen is unknown. TCRdb re-called the 5' RACE reads through MiXCR, storing one row per CDR3 protein. This table holds tens of thousands of distinct CDR3 sequences, 15% to 20% found once. The data stem from a study of T-cell memory formation after mild COVID-19. Broader study findings: Shrinking CD4+ clones resided mostly in CM and EM, and CD8+ ones in EMRA.

Per germline, CDR1 SGHRS and CDR2 YFSETQ. CDR3 length: 19 residues. V was pared by 1 base and J by 4 bases, with 16 bases of the junction left unmatched. The sequence was obtained from an adult woman who had mild COVID-19 (a few samples of this study predate the infection). Cell type and time point are not known. Sequencing used PBMCs or a T cell subset sorted from them (not recorded which). This chain uses TRBV5-1 with TRBJ1-1, with 10 bases aligning to TRBD1. The CDR3 spells CASSLRSVDRGTLGTEAFF. CDR3 DNA: TGCGCCAGCAGCTTGCGCTCGGTGGACAGGGGGACCCTGGGCACTGAAGCTTTCTTT.